Listed below are T cell receptor beta chains from one sample, sequenced in a study of blood T cell repertoires in COVID-19. Repertoires were generated with immunoSEQ multiplex PCR, while TCRdb's copy carries only in-frame clones and drops some. Of some 31,000 clones listed, about 93% are singletons. The sequencing sample was made of peripheral blood. Receptors originate from a human donor in a cohort sampled during active COVID-19. Each CDR3 is given with its conserved first and last residue. The D gene is left open where the match is weak. The size entry is marked missing in some rows and otherwise reads once, few, many or a size class.

v_gene	j_gene	abundance	d_gene	CDR3nt	CDR3aa
TRBV4-1	TRBJ1-1	.	TRBD1	TGCGCCAGCAGCTTTCATAGACAGGGGACTGAAGCTTTCTTT	CASSFHRQGTEAFF
TRBV7-9	TRBJ2-2	.	TRBD2	TGTGCCAGCAGCCCAAGGACTAGCGGGAGTCTCGCCGGGGAGCTGTTTTTT	CASSPRTSGSLAGELFF
TRBV9	TRBJ2-3	.	TRBD1	TGTGCCAGCAGCGTAGAGGGGGCGAGCACAGATACGCAGTATTTT	CASSVEGASTDTQYF
TRBV7-9	TRBJ2-7	.	TRBD2	TGTGCCAGCAGCGCCTCCCCTCCGGGACTAGCTTTTTCCGAGCAGTACTTC	CASSASPPGLAFSEQYF
TRBV2	TRBJ2-7	once	TRBD1	TGTGCCAGCAGACAACAGGGGGCGGCCTACGAGCAGTACTTC	CASRQQGAAYEQYF
TRBV5-4	TRBJ2-2	.	TRBD2	TGTGCCAGCAGCCAACCCGGACTAGACCTCACCGGGGAGCTGTTTTTT	CASSQPGLDLTGELFF
TRBV11-1	TRBJ2-1	.	.	TGTGCCAGCAGCCAAAGTGCCGGTATCTCCTACAATGAGCAGTTCTTC	CASSQSAGISYNEQFF
TRBV3-1/TRBV3-2	TRBJ1-2	.	.	TGTGCCAGCAGCCACCCCGCGAACAGGGCGGACTATGGCTACACCTTC	CASSHPANRADYGYTF
TRBV5-4	TRBJ1-1	.	.	TGTGCCAGCAGCCCGGGTGGAGTTACCTTGAACACTGAAGCTTTCTTT	CASSPGGVTLNTEAFF
TRBV2	TRBJ1-4	once	.	TGTGCCAGCAGTGAAGGGGGAGGTGAGGAAAAACTGTTTTTT	CASSEGGGEEKLFF
TRBV7-9	TRBJ1-1	.	TRBD1	TGTGCCAGCAGCCCCTGGACAGGTTGGACCATGAACACTGAAGCTTTCTTT	CASSPWTGWTMNTEAFF
TRBV2	TRBJ2-2	.	.	TGTGCCAGCCGAATAGGAGGGGCGGGGGAGCTGTTTTTT	CASRIGGAGELFF
TRBV6-1	TRBJ2-1	.	TRBD2	TGTGCCAGCAGTGAGACTAGCGGGGGGGTCTACAATGAGCAGTTCTTC	CASSETSGGVYNEQFF
TRBV6-5	TRBJ2-3	.	.	TGTGCCAGCAGTTACATAAGCACAGATACGCAGTATTTT	CASSYISTDTQYF
TRBV24-1	TRBJ2-1	.	TRBD2	TGTGCCACCAGTGATCCGAGCGGTGCGGGGGGCACCTACAATGAGCAGTTCTTC	CATSDPSGAGGTYNEQFF
TRBV7-9	TRBJ2-5	.	.	TGTGCCAGCAGCTTCAACCATGACAAGACCCAGTACTTC	CASSFNHDKTQYF
TRBV2	TRBJ1-1	.	.	TGTGCCACCCTGTACATCAACACTGAAGCTTTCTTT	CATLYINTEAFF
TRBV18	TRBJ1-2	.	TRBD1	TGTGCCAGCTCACCGGCGGGACAGGGTGGGTATGGCTACACCTTC	CASSPAGQGGYGYTF
TRBV4-2	TRBJ2-1	once	.	TGTGCCAGCAGCCAAGATAGCCCAATAGCCCCGTACAATGAGCAGTTCTTC	CASSQDSPIAPYNEQFF
TRBV5-1	TRBJ2-7	.	TRBD2	TGCGCCAGCAGCTTGGGACTAGCGGGGGGTGTGAAGCAGTACTTC	CASSLGLAGGVKQYF
TRBV7-2	TRBJ2-3	.	TRBD2	TGTGCCAGCAGCCGGACTAGCGGGGGAGATACGCAGTATTTT	CASSRTSGGDTQYF
TRBV30	TRBJ1-2	once	TRBD1	TGTGCCTGGAGTGTACGAACAGGGGATGGGGATGGCTACACCTTC	CAWSVRTGDGDGYTF
TRBV7-9	TRBJ2-7	.	TRBD2	TGTGCCAGCAGCTTAGGGGGACTAGCGATGGGCCTCGAGCAGTACTTC	CASSLGGLAMGLEQYF
TRBV7-9	TRBJ2-5	.	.	TGTGCCAGCAGCTTAGAGCCGGGGGTTTTCCAAGAGACCCAGTACTTC	CASSLEPGVFQETQYF
TRBV4-1	TRBJ2-5	.	TRBD1	TGCGCCAGCAGCCAAGATAGGGGGCCCTCGGAGACCCAGTACTTC	CASSQDRGPSETQYF
TRBV29-1	TRBJ2-3	.	TRBD2	TGCAGCGTTGGGCCGGGGGGGGCGAGCACAGATACGCAGTATTTT	CSVGPGGASTDTQYF
TRBV2	TRBJ1-4	.	TRBD1	TGTGCCAGCAGCCCCCCGGGACAGGGGAATGAAAAACTGTTTTTT	CASSPPGQGNEKLFF
TRBV5-1	TRBJ2-1	once	.	TGCGCCACAGCAGGGGATACAGGTTACAATGAGCAGTTCTTC	CATAGDTGYNEQFF